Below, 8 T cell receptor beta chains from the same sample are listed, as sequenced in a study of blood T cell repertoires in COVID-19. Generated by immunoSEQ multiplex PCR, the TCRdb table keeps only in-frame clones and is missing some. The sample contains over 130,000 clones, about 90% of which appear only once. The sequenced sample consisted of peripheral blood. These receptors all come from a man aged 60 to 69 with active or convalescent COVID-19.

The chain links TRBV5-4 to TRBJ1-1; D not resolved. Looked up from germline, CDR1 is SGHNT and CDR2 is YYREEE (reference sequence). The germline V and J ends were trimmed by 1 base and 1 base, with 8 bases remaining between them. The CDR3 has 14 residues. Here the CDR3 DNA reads TGTGCCAGCAGCTTGTACGGCGGGAACACTGAAGCTTTCTTT. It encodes CASSLYGGNTEAFF.

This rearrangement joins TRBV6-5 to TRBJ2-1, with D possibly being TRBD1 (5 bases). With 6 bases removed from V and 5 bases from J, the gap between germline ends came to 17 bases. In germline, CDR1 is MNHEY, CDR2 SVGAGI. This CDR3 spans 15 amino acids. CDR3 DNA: TGTGCCAGCAGACTCTCCATACCGACAGACAATGAGCAGTTCTTC. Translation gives CASRLSIPTDNEQFF.

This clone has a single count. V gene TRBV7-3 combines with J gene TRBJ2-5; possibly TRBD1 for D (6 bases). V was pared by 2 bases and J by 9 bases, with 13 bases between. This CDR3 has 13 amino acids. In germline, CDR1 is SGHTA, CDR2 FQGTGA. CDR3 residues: CASSLDINRAQYF. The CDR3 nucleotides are TGTGCCAGCAGCTTAGATATAAACAGGGCCCAGTACTTC.

The CDR3, as DNA: TGCAGTGCTAGTTCACTAGCGGGGGGCGCAGATACGCAGTATTTT. Protein product: CSASSLAGGADTQYF. This chain links TRBV20-1 with TRBJ2-3, with 12 positions matching TRBD2. With V trimmed by 3 bases and J by 4 bases, 5 bases remained unmatched. This CDR3 contains 15 residues. Germline V CDR1 and CDR2: DFQATT, SNEGSKA (reference sequence).

CDR3 loop: CASSSKGAGTSTDTQYF. The CDR3 DNA reads as TGTGCCAGCAGCTCGAAAGGGGCAGGGACTAGCACAGATACGCAGTATTTT. The chain combines TRBV7-9 with TRBJ2-3, with D possibly TRBD2 on 6 matching bases. The CDR3 contains 17 residues. The V and J ends lost 4 bases and 0 bases respectively, with 17 bases between them. Germline CDR1 is SEHNR and CDR2 is FQNEAQ (reference sequence).

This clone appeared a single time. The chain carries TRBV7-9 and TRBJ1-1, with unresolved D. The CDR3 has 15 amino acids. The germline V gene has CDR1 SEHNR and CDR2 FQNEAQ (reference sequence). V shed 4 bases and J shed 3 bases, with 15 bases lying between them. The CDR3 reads CASSSFTDSYTEAFF. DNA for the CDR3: TGTGCCAGCAGCTCTTTTACCGACTCTTACACTGAAGCTTTCTTT.

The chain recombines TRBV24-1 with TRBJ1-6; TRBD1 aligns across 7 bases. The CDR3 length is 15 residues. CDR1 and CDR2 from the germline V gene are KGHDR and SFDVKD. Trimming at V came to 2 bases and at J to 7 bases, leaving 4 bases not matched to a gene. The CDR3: CATSDSGQINSPLHF. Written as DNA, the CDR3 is TGTGCCACCAGTGATTCGGGACAGATCAATTCACCCCTCCACTTT.

The CDR3 protein is CASSPVGNTEAFF. The CDR3 DNA reads TGTGCCAGCTCACCAGTCGGGAACACTGAAGCTTTCTTT. The chain has TRBV18 and TRBJ1-1; D unresolved. The CDR3 spans 13 residues. V was clipped by 2 bases and J by 1 base, with 5 bases between them. The germline gives CDR1 KGHSH, CDR2 LQKENI.